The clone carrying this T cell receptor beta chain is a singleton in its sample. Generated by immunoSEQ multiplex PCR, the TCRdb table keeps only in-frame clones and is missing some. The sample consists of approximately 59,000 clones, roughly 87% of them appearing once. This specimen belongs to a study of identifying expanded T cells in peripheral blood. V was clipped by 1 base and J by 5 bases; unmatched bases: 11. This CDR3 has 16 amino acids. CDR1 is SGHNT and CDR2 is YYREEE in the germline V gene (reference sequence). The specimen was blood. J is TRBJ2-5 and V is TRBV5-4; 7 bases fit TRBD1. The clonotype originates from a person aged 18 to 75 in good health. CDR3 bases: TGTGCCAGCAGCTTGAGAGGGGACAGAGCCCGGGAGACCCAGTACTTC. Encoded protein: CASSLRGDRARETQYF.